This T cell receptor beta chain was sequenced during a study of T cells in women clearing cervical HPV infection. About the study: Donors had HPV16-related CIN3 or worse; 2 had invasive cancer. The study, taken as a whole, reports: Controls had more TRBV6-7 (about 0.16%) than cases (0.11%).

Notes on this clone: Its matching antigen is unknown. Read data end 3 residues before the CDR3 end; the end is taken from the germline J gene.

TCRdb's table, derived via immunoSEQ multiplex PCR, lists solely in-frame clones and lacks some. Here the sample table reports about 24,000 clones. The CDR3 runs 15 residues. The V gene's germline CDR1 is SGHTA and CDR2 FQGNSA. V gave up 3 bases and J gave up 0 bases, with 8 bases separating them. The receptor was isolated from a woman aged 18 to 75 with a cervical HPV16 infection that either progressed to CIN3+ or cleared (not recorded which). Sequenced input: blood buffy coat. The chain joins TRBV7-2 to TRBJ2-2, with D unresolved. The sequenced CDR3 bases are TGTGCCAGCAGCTTTTCAGCGTCGAACACCGGGGAG. This gives the protein CASSFSASNTGE. The complete CDR3 sequence is CASSFSASNTGELFF.